This T cell receptor beta chain came from a study of T-cell reconstitution after alpha-beta-depleted transplantation in children. Study observations and caveats: Several hundred expanded graft clones reportedly supplied alpha-beta T cells about two months after transplant. Surviving recipient cells, namely T cells and thymic progenitors, were the source of high day-60 TCRbeta diversity in some patients. T-cell counts and diversity at one year following transplant were attributed mainly to newly produced T cells.

The TCRbeta library was prepared with unique molecular identifiers. Using its own MiXCR run on the PCR reads, TCRdb lists one record per CDR3 protein. The sample gives about 200,000 distinct CDR3 sequences, approximately 6.9% of which show up once; about 5.5% is in the top ten. From germline, CDR1 is MDHEN and CDR2 SYDVKM. The CDR3 is made up of 13 amino acids. Trimming at V came to 5 bases and at J to 5 bases, leaving 4 bases not matched to a gene. This clonotype was seen repeatedly, ten times or more. Antigen unknown. This sequence joins TRBV28 and TRBJ1-2; 8 nucleotides agree with TRBD1. The source was PBMCs, collected before TCRalphabeta/CD19-depleted stem cell transplant. This TCR derives from a boy between 2 and 10 years old with acute lymphoblastic leukemia, due to receive a stem cell transplant. The CDR3 here is CASSQYRGYGYTF. The CDR3 nucleotides read TGTGCCAGCAGTCAATACAGGGGGTATGGCTACACCTTC.